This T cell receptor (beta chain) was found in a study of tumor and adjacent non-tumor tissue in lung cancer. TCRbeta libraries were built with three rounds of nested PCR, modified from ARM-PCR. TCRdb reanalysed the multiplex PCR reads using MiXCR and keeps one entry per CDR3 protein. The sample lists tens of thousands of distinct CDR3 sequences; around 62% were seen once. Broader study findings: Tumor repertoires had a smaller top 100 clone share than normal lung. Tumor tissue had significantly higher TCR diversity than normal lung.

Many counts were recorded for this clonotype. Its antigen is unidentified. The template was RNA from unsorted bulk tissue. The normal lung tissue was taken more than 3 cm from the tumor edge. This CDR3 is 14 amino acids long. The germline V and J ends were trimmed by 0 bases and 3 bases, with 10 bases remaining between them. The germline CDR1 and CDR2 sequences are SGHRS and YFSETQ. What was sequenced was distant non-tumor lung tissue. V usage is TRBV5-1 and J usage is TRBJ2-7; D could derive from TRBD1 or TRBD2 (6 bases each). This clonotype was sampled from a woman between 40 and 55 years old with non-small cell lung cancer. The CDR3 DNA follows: TGCGCCAGCAGCTTGGACAGGGAGGTCTACGAGCAGTACTTC. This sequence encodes CASSLDREVYEQYF.